These T cell receptor beta chains were read from a single sample in a study of blood T cell repertoires in COVID-19. Repertoires were generated with immunoSEQ multiplex PCR, while TCRdb's copy carries only in-frame clones and drops some. The sample holds roughly 81,000 clones; about 88% are singletons and the top ten take 4% to 5.5%. Sequenced sample: peripheral blood. The receptors come from a man in his forties or fifties with acute or convalescent COVID-19. Each CDR3 is given with its conserved first and last residue. The D gene is left open where the match is weak. Clone size is shown for a subset of rows, as once, few, many or a class of expanded clone.

D gene: NA; J gene: TRBJ2-3; clone size: few; CDR3 length: 16; V gene: TRBV5-4; CDR3 DNA: TGTGCCAGCAGCTTGGCCCATAGAACAGGGATAGATACGCAGTATTTT; CDR3 protein: CASSLAHRTGIDTQYF
D gene: NA; J gene: TRBJ2-7; clone size: NA; CDR3 length: 14; V gene: TRBV6-1; CDR3 DNA: TGTGCCAGCAGTGAAATCCAGGGCCCCTACGAGCAGTACTTC; CDR3 protein: CASSEIQGPYEQYF
D gene: NA; J gene: TRBJ1-2; clone size: NA; CDR3 length: 13; V gene: TRBV19; CDR3 DNA: TGTGCCAGTCTGACAGGCTCCGGCCGTGGCTACACCTTC; CDR3 protein: CASLTGSGRGYTF
D gene: NA; J gene: TRBJ2-5; clone size: NA; CDR3 length: 14; V gene: TRBV3-1/TRBV3-2; CDR3 DNA: TGTGCCAGCAGCCAAGATCTAGTAATAGAGACCCAGTACTTC; CDR3 protein: CASSQDLVIETQYF
D gene: TRBD1; J gene: TRBJ1-3; clone size: NA; CDR3 length: 16; V gene: TRBV19; CDR3 DNA: TGTGCCAGTAGTATAAAATCGACAGGGACTGGAAACACCATATATTTT; CDR3 protein: CASSIKSTGTGNTIYF
D gene: NA; J gene: TRBJ1-2; clone size: few; CDR3 length: 13; V gene: TRBV30; CDR3 DNA: TGTGCCTGGAAGGGGCAGGGCCCCTATGGCTACACCTTC; CDR3 protein: CAWKGQGPYGYTF
D gene: NA; J gene: TRBJ1-5; clone size: NA; CDR3 length: 14; V gene: TRBV6-2/TRBV6-3; CDR3 DNA: TGTGCCAGCAGTTACCGAGGAAGTTGGCAGCCCCAGCATTTT; CDR3 protein: CASSYRGSWQPQHF
D gene: NA; J gene: TRBJ2-7; clone size: few; CDR3 length: 11; V gene: TRBV30; CDR3 DNA: TGTGCCTGGAGTGGTGGAGGCGAGCAGTACTTC; CDR3 protein: CAWSGGGEQYF
D gene: TRBD1; J gene: TRBJ2-5; clone size: few; CDR3 length: 13; V gene: TRBV7-9; CDR3 DNA: TGTGCCAGCAGCTTAGACAGGGGTGAGACCCAGTACTTC; CDR3 protein: CASSLDRGETQYF
D gene: TRBD1; J gene: TRBJ2-1; clone size: hyperexpanded; CDR3 length: 15; V gene: TRBV5-1; CDR3 DNA: TGCGCCAGCAGCAAAGACAGGGGGGTAGTCGATGAGCAGTTCTTC; CDR3 protein: CASSKDRGVVDEQFF
D gene: NA; J gene: TRBJ1-4; clone size: NA; CDR3 length: 12; V gene: TRBV12-5; CDR3 DNA: TGTGCTAGTGGTTTGACAGAAGAAAAACTGTTTTTT; CDR3 protein: CASGLTEEKLFF
D gene: TRBD1; J gene: TRBJ1-4; clone size: once; CDR3 length: 14; V gene: TRBV11-2; CDR3 DNA: TGTGCCAGCAGCCTAGGACAGGGCCGGGAAAAACTGTTTTTT; CDR3 protein: CASSLGQGREKLFF
D gene: TRBD1; J gene: TRBJ2-7; clone size: NA; CDR3 length: 15; V gene: TRBV5-6; CDR3 DNA: TGTGCCAGCAGCTTGGGGACAGGCATCACCTACGAGCAGTACTTC; CDR3 protein: CASSLGTGITYEQYF
D gene: NA; J gene: TRBJ1-6; clone size: NA; CDR3 length: 16; V gene: TRBV10-3; CDR3 DNA: TGTGCCATCAGTGAGATACAGGGTTCCTATAATTCACCCCTCCACTTT; CDR3 protein: CAISEIQGSYNSPLHF
D gene: TRBD2; J gene: TRBJ2-7; clone size: NA; CDR3 length: 15; V gene: TRBV7-8; CDR3 DNA: TGTGCCAGCAGGGGGGCGGGGGGCCGGCTCTACGAGCAGTACTTC; CDR3 protein: CASRGAGGRLYEQYF
D gene: NA; J gene: TRBJ2-1; clone size: NA; CDR3 length: 15; V gene: TRBV10-1; CDR3 DNA: TGCGCCAGCAGTCACTCGCGGGGAGCGTACGATGAGCAGTTCTTC; CDR3 protein: CASSHSRGAYDEQFF
D gene: NA; J gene: TRBJ2-4; clone size: NA; CDR3 length: 14; V gene: TRBV6-5; CDR3 DNA: TGTGCCAGCAGGACCGGACTAGCCAAAAACATTCAGTACTTC; CDR3 protein: CASRTGLAKNIQYF
D gene: TRBD1; J gene: TRBJ2-5; clone size: NA; CDR3 length: 12; V gene: TRBV2; CDR3 DNA: TGTGCCAGCCGGACAGGGTGGGAGACCCAGTACTTC; CDR3 protein: CASRTGWETQYF
D gene: TRBD1; J gene: TRBJ1-3; clone size: NA; CDR3 length: 14; V gene: TRBV5-4; CDR3 DNA: TGTGCCAGCAGTTTCGGGACAGGGGGAAACACCATATATTTT; CDR3 protein: CASSFGTGGNTIYF
D gene: TRBD1; J gene: TRBJ1-4; clone size: once; CDR3 length: 16; V gene: TRBV6-6; CDR3 DNA: TGTGCCCAAGCTGAGGACAGGGGGCAGGTTAATGAAAAACTGTTTTTT; CDR3 protein: CAQAEDRGQVNEKLFF
D gene: TRBD2; J gene: TRBJ2-1; clone size: few; CDR3 length: 14; V gene: TRBV7-3; CDR3 DNA: TGTGCCAGCAGCTCGGGACTAGCAGTCAATGAGCAGTTCTTC; CDR3 protein: CASSSGLAVNEQFF
D gene: NA; J gene: TRBJ1-3; clone size: NA; CDR3 length: 14; V gene: TRBV10-3; CDR3 DNA: TGTGCCATCAGGCGGGGGGCATCTGGAAACACCATATATTTT; CDR3 protein: CAIRRGASGNTIYF
D gene: TRBD1; J gene: TRBJ1-4; clone size: NA; CDR3 length: 15; V gene: TRBV18; CDR3 DNA: TGTGCCAGCTCACCACGGGACAGTGATAATGAAAAACTGTTTTTT; CDR3 protein: CASSPRDSDNEKLFF
D gene: TRBD1; J gene: TRBJ2-2; clone size: NA; CDR3 length: 14; V gene: TRBV2; CDR3 DNA: TGTGCCAGCAAGATACAGGGGGTCACCGGGGAGCTGTTTTTT; CDR3 protein: CASKIQGVTGELFF
D gene: NA; J gene: TRBJ1-2; clone size: NA; CDR3 length: 14; V gene: TRBV19; CDR3 DNA: TGTGCCAGTAGTATAGATGCAGGGTCCTATGGCTACACCTTC; CDR3 protein: CASSIDAGSYGYTF
D gene: NA; J gene: TRBJ2-6; clone size: NA; CDR3 length: 15; V gene: TRBV18; CDR3 DNA: TGTGCCAGCTCACCACCGAGCTCTGGGGCCAACGTCCTGACTTTC; CDR3 protein: CASSPPSSGANVLTF
D gene: TRBD2; J gene: TRBJ2-3; clone size: NA; CDR3 length: 17; V gene: TRBV4-2; CDR3 DNA: TGTGCCAGCAGCCAGCAGCCGAGCGGGGGGGCTGGAGATACGCAGTATTTT; CDR3 protein: CASSQQPSGGAGDTQYF
D gene: NA; J gene: TRBJ2-1; clone size: NA; CDR3 length: 18; V gene: TRBV12-5; CDR3 DNA: TGTGCTAGTGGTTTGGTAGGGTTCGGGGGGCATTCCTACAATGAGCAGTTCTTC; CDR3 protein: CASGLVGFGGHSYNEQFF
D gene: NA; J gene: TRBJ2-7; clone size: NA; CDR3 length: 11; V gene: TRBV29-1; CDR3 DNA: TGCAGCGTTGGTCTGCGTTACGAGCAGTACTTC; CDR3 protein: CSVGLRYEQYF
D gene: NA; J gene: TRBJ1-1; clone size: once; CDR3 length: 13; V gene: TRBV6-5; CDR3 DNA: TGTGCCAGCAGTTACGGGAGGAACACTGAAGCTTTCTTT; CDR3 protein: CASSYGRNTEAFF
D gene: TRBD1; J gene: TRBJ2-2; clone size: NA; CDR3 length: 15; V gene: TRBV18; CDR3 DNA: TGTGCCAGCTCACTAAAGGGGGCTTGGACCGGGGAGCTGTTTTTT; CDR3 protein: CASSLKGAWTGELFF
D gene: TRBD1; J gene: TRBJ2-2; clone size: NA; CDR3 length: 14; V gene: TRBV29-1; CDR3 DNA: TGCAGCGTTGCCGGGACAGGGATCACCGGGGAGCTGTTTTTT; CDR3 protein: CSVAGTGITGELFF
D gene: NA; J gene: TRBJ2-7; clone size: NA; CDR3 length: 13; V gene: TRBV5-1; CDR3 DNA: TGCGCCAGCAAACGAGCGGACTCCTACGAGCAGTACTTC; CDR3 protein: CASKRADSYEQYF
D gene: NA; J gene: TRBJ1-5; clone size: NA; CDR3 length: 13; V gene: TRBV6-2/TRBV6-3; CDR3 DNA: TGTGCCAGCAGTTACACTCAGGGTCAGCCCCAGCATTTT; CDR3 protein: CASSYTQGQPQHF
D gene: TRBD1; J gene: TRBJ1-2; clone size: NA; CDR3 length: 13; V gene: TRBV2; CDR3 DNA: TGTGCCACTCGGACAGGGGTAGGCTATGGCTACACCTTC; CDR3 protein: CATRTGVGYGYTF
D gene: NA; J gene: TRBJ2-6; clone size: NA; CDR3 length: 15; V gene: TRBV15; CDR3 DNA: TGTGCCACCAGCATGCTAGGCTCTGGGGCCAACGTCCTGACTTTC; CDR3 protein: CATSMLGSGANVLTF
D gene: TRBD1; J gene: TRBJ1-6; clone size: NA; CDR3 length: 15; V gene: TRBV7-2; CDR3 DNA: TGTGCCAGCAGCGGGCAGGGGGCCAATAATTCACCCCTCCACTTT; CDR3 protein: CASSGQGANNSPLHF
D gene: NA; J gene: TRBJ1-6; clone size: NA; CDR3 length: 19; V gene: TRBV5-1; CDR3 DNA: TGCGCCAGCAGCTTGGTACCAGGTGAACCCTCCTCCTATAATTCACCCCTCCACTTT; CDR3 protein: CASSLVPGEPSSYNSPLHF
D gene: TRBD1; J gene: TRBJ1-3; clone size: NA; CDR3 length: 13; V gene: TRBV19; CDR3 DNA: TGTGCCAGCAGCCGAGACAGGGGAGACACCATATATTTT; CDR3 protein: CASSRDRGDTIYF
D gene: NA; J gene: TRBJ2-2; clone size: NA; CDR3 length: 14; V gene: TRBV6-5; CDR3 DNA: TGTGCCAGCAGTTACTCTACAGTCACCGGGGAGCTGTTTTTT; CDR3 protein: CASSYSTVTGELFF
D gene: NA; J gene: TRBJ2-5; clone size: once; CDR3 length: 13; V gene: TRBV4-3; CDR3 DNA: TGCGCCAGCAGCGTCGCGAGGGGGGAGACCCAGTACTTC; CDR3 protein: CASSVARGETQYF
D gene: TRBD1; J gene: TRBJ1-2; clone size: NA; CDR3 length: 14; V gene: TRBV14; CDR3 DNA: TGTGCCAGCACCCTAGGACAGGGAGTCTATGGCTACACCTTC; CDR3 protein: CASTLGQGVYGYTF
D gene: TRBD2; J gene: TRBJ2-7; clone size: NA; CDR3 length: 15; V gene: TRBV6-5; CDR3 DNA: TGTGCCAGCAGGGGACTAGCGGGAGGATCCTACGAGCAGTACTTC; CDR3 protein: CASRGLAGGSYEQYF
D gene: NA; J gene: TRBJ1-1; clone size: few; CDR3 length: 14; V gene: TRBV6-5; CDR3 DNA: TGTGCCAGCAGTCCGGGGGGACGGAACACTGAAGCTTTCTTT; CDR3 protein: CASSPGGRNTEAFF
D gene: NA; J gene: TRBJ1-2; clone size: NA; CDR3 length: 17; V gene: TRBV6-1; CDR3 DNA: TGTGCCAGCAGTGAAGTTTATGGCCAGGCCACTAACTATGGCTACACCTTC; CDR3 protein: CASSEVYGQATNYGYTF
D gene: TRBD1; J gene: TRBJ1-5; clone size: NA; CDR3 length: 16; V gene: TRBV6-1; CDR3 DNA: TGTGCCAGCAGTGTCCTCGCGGACAGGGTGAATCAGCCCCAGCATTTT; CDR3 protein: CASSVLADRVNQPQHF
D gene: TRBD1; J gene: TRBJ1-2; clone size: NA; CDR3 length: 14; V gene: TRBV19; CDR3 DNA: TGTGCCAGTAGTAACCAACAGGGGAGCTATGGCTACACCTTC; CDR3 protein: CASSNQQGSYGYTF
D gene: TRBD1; J gene: TRBJ2-7; clone size: NA; CDR3 length: 15; V gene: TRBV14; CDR3 DNA: TGTGCCAGCAGCCCGAGCAGGGGGATTACCTACGAGCAGTACTTC; CDR3 protein: CASSPSRGITYEQYF